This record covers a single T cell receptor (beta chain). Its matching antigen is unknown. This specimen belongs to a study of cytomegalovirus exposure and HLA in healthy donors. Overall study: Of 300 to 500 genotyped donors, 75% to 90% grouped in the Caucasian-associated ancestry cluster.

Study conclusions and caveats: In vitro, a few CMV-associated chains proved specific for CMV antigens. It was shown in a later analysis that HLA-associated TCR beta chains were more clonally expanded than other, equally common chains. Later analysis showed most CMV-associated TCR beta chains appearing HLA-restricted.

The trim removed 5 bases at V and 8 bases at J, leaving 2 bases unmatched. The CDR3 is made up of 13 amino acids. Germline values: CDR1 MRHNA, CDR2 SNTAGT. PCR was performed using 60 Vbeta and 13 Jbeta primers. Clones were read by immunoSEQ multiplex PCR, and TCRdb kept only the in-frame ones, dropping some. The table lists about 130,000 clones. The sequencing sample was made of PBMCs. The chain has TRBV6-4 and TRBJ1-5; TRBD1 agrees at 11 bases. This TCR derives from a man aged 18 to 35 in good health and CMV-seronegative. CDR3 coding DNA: TGTGCCAGCAGTCGGGACAGGGGGGAGCCCCAGCATTTT. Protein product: CASSRDRGEPQHF.